This entry lists 20 T cell receptor beta chains sequenced from one sample in a study of blood T cells in healthy people across ages. A second PCR, run for 7 to 11 cycles, used a sample-barcoded 5' primer plus a J-beta primer mix. TCRdb passed the 5' RACE reads through MiXCR, listing each CDR3 protein once. Of 700,000 or so distinct CDR3 sequences listed, about 20% are singletons. The sample comprised blood. The source is a man between 65 and 79 years old in good health.

This clonotype was recorded a few times. The V and J genes are TRBV20-1 and TRBJ1-4; 8 bases are a match to TRBD1. The junction had 11 bases not matched to a gene; V was cut back by 0 bases and J by 2 bases. CDR1 DFQATT and CDR2 SNEGSKA come from the germline V gene (reference sequence). CDR3 length equals 18 residues. CDR3: CSARDLERQGLTNEKLFF. The CDR3, as DNA: TGCAGTGCTAGAGATTTGGAACGACAGGGGTTGACTAATGAAAAACTGTTTTTT.

In this sample, this clonotype turned up a few times. The chain has TRBV5-8 and TRBJ1-2; D is unresolved. The V end lost 0 bases, the J end lost 4 bases, and 10 bases lay between the germline ends. The CDR3 covers 14 residues. Germline CDR1 SGHTS, CDR2 YDEGEE. CDR3 loop: CASSLGQLFYGYTF. The CDR3 DNA sequence: TGTGCCAGCAGCTTGGGGCAGCTCTTCTATGGCTACACCTTC.

This clonotype has at least ten counts. This chain uses TRBV12-3 or TRBV12-4 with TRBJ2-5; D is uncertain. V shed 4 bases and J shed 5 bases, with 20 bases lying between them. This CDR3 spans 16 amino acids. Here the CDR3 reads CASSSTPALTSETQYF. The CDR3 coding sequence is TGTGCCAGCAGTTCCACCCCGGCCTTGACCTCCGAGACCCAGTACTTC.

This rearrangement joins TRBV12-3 or TRBV12-4 to TRBJ1-4; D is unresolved. Trimming stripped 3 bases from V and 8 bases from J, with 4 bases between. The CDR3 is 11 residues long. The CDR3, as DNA: TGTGCCAGCAGTTTTGAGGAAAAACTGTTTTTT. Its translation: CASSFEEKLFF.

The chain joins TRBV28 to TRBJ1-3; no firm D call. The CDR3 extends over 13 amino acids. V gave up 5 bases and J gave up 5 bases, with 10 bases separating them. Germline values: CDR1 MDHEN, CDR2 SYDVKM. The CDR3 spells CASSPGARNTIYF. CDR3 in DNA: TGTGCCAGCAGTCCGGGAGCGAGAAACACCATATATTTT.

Details on this clonotype: Relative to the germline gene, one junction end is altered; a read error may explain this. The rearrangement joins TRBV7-2 to TRBJ1-3, with D possibly being TRBD1 (5 bases). The germline CDR1 and CDR2 sequences are SGHTA and FQGNSA. The CDR3 totals 20 residues. DNA for the CDR3: TGCGCCAGCAGCTTAATTTCGGGGACGGTGCCGGGCGTCTCTGGAAACACCATATATTTT. Residues: CASSLISGTVPGVSGNTIYF.

The V call is TRBV20-1, the J call TRBJ2-3; weak D call: TRBD2 (5 bases). The germline gives CDR1 DFQATT, CDR2 SNEGSKA (reference sequence). The V gene lost 3 bases and the J gene lost 0 bases, with 10 bases spanning the gap. The CDR3 runs to 14 residues. The CDR3 protein is CSASARVSTDTQYF. As DNA, the CDR3 is TGCAGTGCTAGCGCGCGGGTTAGCACAGATACGCAGTATTTT.

This clonotype was found once. This sequence joins TRBV7-6 and TRBJ2-1; unclear D gene. Trimming took off 5 bases at V and 0 bases at J, with 14 bases between the two ends. The CDR3 loop spans 16 amino acids. The germline V gene encodes CDR1 SGHVS and CDR2 FNYEAQ. CDR3 sequence: CASSNALVNSYNEQFF. The CDR3 DNA sequence: TGTGCCAGCAGCAACGCTCTAGTGAACTCCTACAATGAGCAGTTCTTC.

The CDR3 is CASSSHLRDSAQETQYF. The CDR3 DNA is TGTGCCAGCAGTTCGCACCTAAGGGACAGCGCGCAAGAGACCCAGTACTTC. The V call is TRBV28, the J call TRBJ2-5; 7 bases line up with TRBD1. The CDR3 loop spans 17 amino acids. V trimming: 4 bases; J trimming: 2 bases; junction bases outside the gene matches: 13. Germline loops: CDR1 MDHEN, CDR2 SYDVKM.

This clonotype was detected ten times or more. The V and J genes are TRBV5-1 and TRBJ2-3; D uncertain. The CDR3 is 14 amino acids. Trimming left V 0 bases short and J 2 bases short, with 7 bases between. Germline assignment: CDR1 SGHRS and CDR2 YFSETQ. The CDR3 spells CASSLGRDTDTQYF. The CDR3 DNA sequence: TGCGCCAGCAGCTTGGGAAGGGACACAGATACGCAGTATTTT. Full variable domain (remainder filled in from reference TRBV5-1 and TRBJ2-3): KAGVTQTPRYLIKTRGQQVTLSCSPISGHRSVSWYQQTPGQGLQFLFEYFSETQRNKGNFPGRFSGRQFSNSRSEMNVSTLELGDSALYLCASSLGRDTDTQYFGPGTRLTVL.

The V and J genes are TRBV29-1 and TRBJ2-2; no clear D. The CDR3 is 13 residues long. Germline V gene sequence: CDR1 SQVTM, CDR2 ANQGSEA. The V gene lost 0 bases and the J gene lost 7 bases, with 9 bases spanning the gap. CDR3 bases: TGCAGCGTTGAAGATCCGGGTAACGGGGAGCTGTTTTTT. Translated: CSVEDPGNGELFF.

This clonotype showed up just once. The chain combines TRBV7-9 with TRBJ2-3; no reliable D call. With 7 bases removed from V and 0 bases from J, the gap between germline ends came to 5 bases. Germline V gene sequence: CDR1 SEHNR, CDR2 FQNEAQ (reference sequence). The CDR3 spans 12 residues. DNA for the CDR3: TGTGCCAGCACGCTAAGCACAGATACGCAGTATTTT. Encoded protein: CASTLSTDTQYF.

The chain recombines TRBV15 with TRBJ2-1; 9 nucleotides align to TRBD1. With V trimmed by 2 bases and J by 0 bases, 11 bases remained unmatched. The V gene's germline CDR1 is LNHNV and CDR2 YYDKDF (reference sequence). This CDR3 contains 19 residues. The CDR3 DNA reads as TGTGCCACCAGCAGATCCGGGACAGGGAACTATTACTCCTACAATGAGCAGTTCTTC. It is translated as CATSRSGTGNYYSYNEQFF.

This clonotype appeared many times. The chain couples TRBV6-1 to TRBJ2-1; D may be TRBD1 or TRBD2 (6 bases each). The CDR3 spans 15 residues. Germline V lookup: CDR1 MNHNS, CDR2 SASEGT. V was clipped by 8 bases and J by 6 bases, with 20 bases between them. CDR3 sequence reads: CASDRSGERRNEQFF. The CDR3, as DNA: TGTGCCAGCGACAGGTCGGGAGAGCGGCGCAATGAGCAGTTCTTC.

This clonotype has just a few counts. The chain joins TRBV6-1 to TRBJ2-5; 10 bases match TRBD2. Looked up from germline, CDR1 is MNHNS and CDR2 is SASEGT. This CDR3 is built from 16 residues. After removal of 6 bases from V and 5 bases from J, the junction contained 12 bases not matched to a gene. The CDR3 DNA reads as TGTGCCAGCAGCGACTACCGGACTAGCGGTGGGGAGACCCAGTACTTC. This translates into CASSDYRTSGGETQYF.

This clonotype appeared a few times. This chain uses TRBV7-8 with TRBJ2-3; TRBD2 aligns across 7 bases. The V and J ends lost 0 bases and 1 base, in that order; junction bases with no gene match: 10. CDR3 length: 18 residues. Germline values: CDR1 SGHVS, CDR2 FQNEAQ. The CDR3 reads CASSLATLRGSGTDTQYF. DNA for the CDR3: TGTGCCAGCAGCTTAGCCACCCTTCGCGGGAGCGGCACAGATACGCAGTATTTT.

The chain has TRBV12-3 or TRBV12-4 and TRBJ2-4, with D possibly TRBD1 on 7 matching bases. Trimming cost V 5 bases and J 8 bases, with 19 bases left between them. The CDR3 covers 15 residues. CDR3 amino acids: CASSGTDLRGDIQYF. In DNA, the CDR3 is TGTGCCAGCAGTGGGACAGACCTTAGGGGGGACATTCAGTACTTC.

J is TRBJ1-1 and V is TRBV7-2; unclear D gene. The CDR3 is 14 amino acids. Trimming removed 2 bases at V and 4 bases at J, with 11 bases between. The germline V gene encodes CDR1 SGHTA and CDR2 FQGNSA. Here the CDR3 reads CASSLQGRGTEAFF. The DNA for the CDR3 is TGTGCCAGCAGCTTACAAGGGCGGGGCACTGAAGCTTTCTTT.

This chain uses TRBV5-1 with TRBJ1-4, with 10 positions matching TRBD1. There are 16 residues in the CDR3. The J segment lost 10 bases and the V segment lost 5 bases, leaving 14 bases of the junction unmatched. Germline CDR1 and CDR2: SGHRS and YFSETQ. CDR3 protein: CASRPLTGTGDGKLFF. The CDR3 nucleotides read TGCGCCAGCAGACCATTAACCGGGACAGGGGATGGAAAACTGTTTTTT.

Only a few counts were recorded for this clonotype. This sequence joins TRBV4-3 and TRBJ2-2; 10 bases are a match to TRBD2. The length of the CDR3 is 16 residues. Germline CDR1 is LGHNA and CDR2 is YSLEER. Germline trimming cut 5 bases from V and 0 bases from J; bases unmatched to any gene: 3. The DNA of the CDR3 is TGCGCCAGCAGCGTCACTAGCGGGACGAACACCGGGGAGCTGTTTTTT. It encodes CASSVTSGTNTGELFF.